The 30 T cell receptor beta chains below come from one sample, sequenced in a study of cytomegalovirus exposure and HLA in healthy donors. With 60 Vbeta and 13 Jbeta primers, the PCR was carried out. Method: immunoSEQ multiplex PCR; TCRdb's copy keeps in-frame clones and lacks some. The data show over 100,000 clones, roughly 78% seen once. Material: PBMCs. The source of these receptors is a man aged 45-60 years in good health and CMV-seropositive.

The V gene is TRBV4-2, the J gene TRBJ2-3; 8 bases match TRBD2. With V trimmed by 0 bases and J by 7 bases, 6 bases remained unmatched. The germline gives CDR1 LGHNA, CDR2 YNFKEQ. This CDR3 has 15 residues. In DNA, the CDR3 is TGTGCCAGCAGCCAAGAGCGGACTAGCAAGAATACGCAGTATTTT. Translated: CASSQERTSKNTQYF.

CDR3: CASRQQGDTEAFF. For the CDR3, the DNA is TGTGCCAGTAGACAACAGGGCGACACTGAAGCTTTCTTT. The chain employs TRBV19 and TRBJ1-1, with a tentative D call TRBD1 (6 bases). The CDR3 is 13 amino acids. The V and J ends lost 6 bases and 3 bases respectively, with 11 bases between them. Per germline, CDR1 LNHDA and CDR2 SQIVND (reference sequence).

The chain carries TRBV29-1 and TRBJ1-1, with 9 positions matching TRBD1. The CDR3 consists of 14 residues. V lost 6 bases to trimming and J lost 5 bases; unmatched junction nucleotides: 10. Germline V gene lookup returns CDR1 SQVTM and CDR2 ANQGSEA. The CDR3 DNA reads TGCAGCGTGGTCAAACAGGGGGCTGGAACTGAAGCTTTCTTT. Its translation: CSVVKQGAGTEAFF.

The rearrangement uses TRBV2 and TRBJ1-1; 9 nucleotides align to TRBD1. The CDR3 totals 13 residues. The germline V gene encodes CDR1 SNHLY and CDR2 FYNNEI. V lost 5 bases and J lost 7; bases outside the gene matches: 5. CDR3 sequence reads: CASSRQGVGEAFF. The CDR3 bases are TGTGCCAGCAGTAGACAGGGGGTTGGTGAAGCTTTCTTT.

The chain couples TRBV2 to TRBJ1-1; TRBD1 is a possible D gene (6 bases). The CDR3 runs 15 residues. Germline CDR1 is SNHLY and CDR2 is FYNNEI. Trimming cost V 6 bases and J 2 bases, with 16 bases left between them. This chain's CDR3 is CASRVHKTGNTEAFF. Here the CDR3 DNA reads TGTGCCAGCAGGGTTCATAAGACAGGTAACACTGAAGCTTTCTTT.

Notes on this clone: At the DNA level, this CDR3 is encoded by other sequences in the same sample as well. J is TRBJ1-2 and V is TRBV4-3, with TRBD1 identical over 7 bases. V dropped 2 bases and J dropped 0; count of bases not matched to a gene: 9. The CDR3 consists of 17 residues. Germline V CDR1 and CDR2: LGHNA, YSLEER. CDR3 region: CASSQSLVGTANYGYTF. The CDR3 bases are TGCGCCAGCAGCCAATCCCTCGTGGGGACAGCTAACTATGGCTACACCTTC.

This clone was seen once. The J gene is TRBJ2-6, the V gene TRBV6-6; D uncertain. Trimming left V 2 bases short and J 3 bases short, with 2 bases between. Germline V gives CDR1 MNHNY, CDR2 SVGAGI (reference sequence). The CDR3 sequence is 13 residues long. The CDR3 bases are TGTGCCAGCAGTTACCTTGGGGCCAACGTCCTGACTTTC. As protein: CASSYLGANVLTF.

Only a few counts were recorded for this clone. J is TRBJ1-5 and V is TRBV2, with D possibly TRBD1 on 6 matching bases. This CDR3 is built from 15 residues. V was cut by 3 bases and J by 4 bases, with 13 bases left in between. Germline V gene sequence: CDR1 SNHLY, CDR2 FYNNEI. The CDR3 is CASSDVGARNQPQHF. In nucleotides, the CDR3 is TGTGCCAGCAGTGACGTGGGGGCTCGGAATCAGCCCCAGCATTTT.

CDR3: CASSFIGLADFTGELFF. The CDR3, as DNA: TGTGCCAGCAGTTTCATCGGACTAGCGGATTTCACCGGGGAGCTGTTTTTT. This chain connects TRBV7-9 to TRBJ2-2; 10 bases match TRBD2. Germline V gene sequence: CDR1 SEHNR, CDR2 FQNEAQ (reference sequence). This CDR3 is 17 amino acids long. J lost 4 bases, V lost 6 bases, and 11 bases had no gene match.

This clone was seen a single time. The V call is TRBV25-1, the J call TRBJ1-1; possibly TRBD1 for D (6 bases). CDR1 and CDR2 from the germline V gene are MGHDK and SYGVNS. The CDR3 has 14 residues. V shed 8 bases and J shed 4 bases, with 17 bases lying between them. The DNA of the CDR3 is TGTGCCAGCGCCCCCTCAGGGGATGGCACTGAAGCTTTCTTT. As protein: CASAPSGDGTEAFF.

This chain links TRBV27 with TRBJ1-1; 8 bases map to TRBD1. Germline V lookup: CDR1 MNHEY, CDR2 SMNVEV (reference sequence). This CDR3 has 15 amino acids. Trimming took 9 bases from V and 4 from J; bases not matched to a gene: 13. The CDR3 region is CASARGTGRGTEAFF. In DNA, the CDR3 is TGTGCCAGTGCCCGTGGGACAGGTCGAGGCACTGAAGCTTTCTTT.

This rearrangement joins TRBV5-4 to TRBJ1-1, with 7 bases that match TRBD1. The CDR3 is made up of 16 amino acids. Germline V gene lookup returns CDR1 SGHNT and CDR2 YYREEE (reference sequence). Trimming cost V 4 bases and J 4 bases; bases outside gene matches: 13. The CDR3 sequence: CASSDGTASQVTEAFF. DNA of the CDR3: TGTGCCAGCAGCGACGGGACAGCATCTCAGGTCACTGAAGCTTTCTTT.

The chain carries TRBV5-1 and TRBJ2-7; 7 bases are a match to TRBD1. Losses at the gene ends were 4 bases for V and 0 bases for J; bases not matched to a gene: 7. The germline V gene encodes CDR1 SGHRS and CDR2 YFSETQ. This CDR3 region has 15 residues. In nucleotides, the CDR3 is TGCGCCAGCAGCAATTACAGGGGCCTCTCCTACGAGCAGTACTTC. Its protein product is CASSNYRGLSYEQYF. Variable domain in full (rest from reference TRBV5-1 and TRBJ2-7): KAGVTQTPRYLIKTRGQQVTLSCSPISGHRSVSWYQQTPGQGLQFLFEYFSETQRNKGNFPGRFSGRQFSNSRSEMNVSTLELGDSALYLCASSNYRGLSYEQYFGPGTRLTVT.

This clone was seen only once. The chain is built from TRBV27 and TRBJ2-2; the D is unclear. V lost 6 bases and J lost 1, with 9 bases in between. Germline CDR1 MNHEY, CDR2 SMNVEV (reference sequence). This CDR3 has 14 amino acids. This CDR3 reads CASRTHENTGELFF. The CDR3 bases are TGTGCCAGCAGGACACACGAGAACACCGGGGAGCTGTTTTTT.

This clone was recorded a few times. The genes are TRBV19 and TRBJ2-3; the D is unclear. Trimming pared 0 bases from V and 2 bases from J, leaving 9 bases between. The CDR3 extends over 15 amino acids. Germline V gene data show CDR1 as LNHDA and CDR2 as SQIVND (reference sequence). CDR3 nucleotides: TGTGCCAGTAGTATAGATCCACAGACCACAGATACGCAGTATTTT. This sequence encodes CASSIDPQTTDTQYF. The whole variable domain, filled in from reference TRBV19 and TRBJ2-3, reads DGGITQSPKYLFRKEGQNVTLSCEQNLNHDAMYWYRQDPGQGLRLIYYSQIVNDFQKGDIAEGYSVSREKKESFPLTVTSAQKNPTAFYLCASSIDPQTTDTQYFGPGTRLTVL.

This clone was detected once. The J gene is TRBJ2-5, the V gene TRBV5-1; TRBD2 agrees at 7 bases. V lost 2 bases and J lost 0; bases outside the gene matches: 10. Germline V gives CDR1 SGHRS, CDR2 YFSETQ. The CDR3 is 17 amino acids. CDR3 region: CASSFGLGGGYQETQYF. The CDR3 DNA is TGCGCCAGCAGCTTTGGTTTGGGCGGGGGATACCAAGAGACCCAGTACTTC.

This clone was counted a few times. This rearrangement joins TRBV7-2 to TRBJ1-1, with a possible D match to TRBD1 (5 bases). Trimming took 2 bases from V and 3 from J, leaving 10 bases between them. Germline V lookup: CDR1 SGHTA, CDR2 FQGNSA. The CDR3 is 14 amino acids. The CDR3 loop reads CASSLLVRDTEAFF. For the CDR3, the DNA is TGTGCCAGCAGCTTATTGGTCAGGGACACTGAAGCTTTCTTT.

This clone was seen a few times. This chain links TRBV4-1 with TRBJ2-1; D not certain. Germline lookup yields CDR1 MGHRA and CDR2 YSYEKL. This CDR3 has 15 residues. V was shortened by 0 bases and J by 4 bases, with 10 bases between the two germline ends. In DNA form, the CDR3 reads TGCGCCAGCAGCCAAGAAATGACTGGGTACAATGAGCAGTTCTTC. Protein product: CASSQEMTGYNEQFF.

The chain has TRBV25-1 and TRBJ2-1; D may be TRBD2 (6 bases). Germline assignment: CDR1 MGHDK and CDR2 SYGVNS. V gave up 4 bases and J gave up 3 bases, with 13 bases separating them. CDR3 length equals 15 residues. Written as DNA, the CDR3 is TGTGCCAGCAGTGTTACGGAGGGCCTCTACAATGAGCAGTTCTTC. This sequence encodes CASSVTEGLYNEQFF.

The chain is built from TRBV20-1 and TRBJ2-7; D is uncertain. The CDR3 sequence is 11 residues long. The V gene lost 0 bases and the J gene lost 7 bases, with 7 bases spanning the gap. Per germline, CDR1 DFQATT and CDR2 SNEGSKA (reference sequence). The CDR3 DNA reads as TGCAGTGCTAGAGATTATGTGGAGCAGTACTTC. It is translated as CSARDYVEQYF.

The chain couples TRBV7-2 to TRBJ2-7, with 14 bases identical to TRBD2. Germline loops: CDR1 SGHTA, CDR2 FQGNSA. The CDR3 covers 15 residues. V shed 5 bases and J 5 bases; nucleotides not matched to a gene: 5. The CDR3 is CASSRLAGGPHEQYF. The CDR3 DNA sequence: TGTGCCAGCAGCCGACTAGCGGGGGGGCCACACGAGCAGTACTTC.

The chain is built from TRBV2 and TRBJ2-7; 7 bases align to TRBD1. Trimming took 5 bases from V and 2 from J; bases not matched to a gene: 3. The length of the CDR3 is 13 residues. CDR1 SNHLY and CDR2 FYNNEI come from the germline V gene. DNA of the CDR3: TGTGCCAGCAGTAAAGGGACAGCCTACGAGCAGTACTTC. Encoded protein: CASSKGTAYEQYF. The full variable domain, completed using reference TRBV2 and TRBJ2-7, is EPEVTQTPSHQVTQMGQEVILRCVPISNHLYFYWYRQILGQKVEFLVSFYNNEISEKSEIFDDQFSVERPDGSNFTLKIRSTKLEDSAMYFCASSKGTAYEQYFGPGTRLTVT.

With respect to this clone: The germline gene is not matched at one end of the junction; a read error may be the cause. CDR3 nucleotides: TGTGCCAGCAGCTACGACAGGCCTCAAGGGACCCAGTACTTC. Amino acid sequence: CASSYDRPQGTQYF. The J gene is TRBJ2-5, the V gene TRBV7-6, with D maybe TRBD1 (6 bases). The CDR3 is made up of 14 amino acids. Germline V CDR1 and CDR2: SGHVS, FNYEAQ. Full variable domain (outside the CDR3, taken from reference TRBV7-6 and TRBJ2-5): GAGVSQSPRYKVTKRGQDVALRCDPISGHVSLYWYRQALGQGPEFLTYFNYEAQQDKSGLPNDRFSAERPEGSISTLTIQRTEQRDSAMYRCASSYDRPQGTQYFGPGTRLLVL.

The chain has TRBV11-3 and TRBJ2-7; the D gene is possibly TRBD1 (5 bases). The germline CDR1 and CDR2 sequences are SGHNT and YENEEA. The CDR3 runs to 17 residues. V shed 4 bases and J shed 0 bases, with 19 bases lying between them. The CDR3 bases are TGTGCCAGCAGCTCGAGCACAGACAGTCTGAGCTCCTACGAGCAGTACTTC. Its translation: CASSSSTDSLSSYEQYF.

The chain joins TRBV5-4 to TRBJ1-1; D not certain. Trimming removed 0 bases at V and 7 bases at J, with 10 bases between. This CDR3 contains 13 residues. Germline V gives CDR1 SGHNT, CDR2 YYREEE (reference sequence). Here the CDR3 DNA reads TGTGCCAGCAGCTTGGCAGGTGTCATTGAAGCTTTCTTT. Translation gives CASSLAGVIEAFF.

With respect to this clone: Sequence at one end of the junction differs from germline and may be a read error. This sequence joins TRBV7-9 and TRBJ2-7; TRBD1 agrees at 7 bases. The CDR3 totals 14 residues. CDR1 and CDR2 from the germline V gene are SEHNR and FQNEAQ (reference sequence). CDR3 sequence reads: CSSSSWGQSYEQYF. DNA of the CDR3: TGTTCCAGCAGCTCATGGGGACAGAGCTACGAGCAGTACTTC.

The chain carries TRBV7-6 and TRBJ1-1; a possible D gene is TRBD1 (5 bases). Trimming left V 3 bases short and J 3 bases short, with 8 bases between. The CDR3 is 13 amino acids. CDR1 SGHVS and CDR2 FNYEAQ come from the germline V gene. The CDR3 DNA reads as TGTGCCAGCAGCTTGTCGGGGGACACTGAAGCTTTCTTT. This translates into CASSLSGDTEAFF.

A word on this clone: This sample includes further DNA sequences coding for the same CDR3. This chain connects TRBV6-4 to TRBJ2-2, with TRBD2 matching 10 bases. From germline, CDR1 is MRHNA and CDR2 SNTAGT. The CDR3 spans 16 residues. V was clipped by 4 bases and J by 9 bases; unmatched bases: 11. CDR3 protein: CASSAAGLAAFRELFF. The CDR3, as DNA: TGTGCCAGCAGTGCCGCCGGACTAGCGGCCTTCCGGGAGCTGTTTTTT.

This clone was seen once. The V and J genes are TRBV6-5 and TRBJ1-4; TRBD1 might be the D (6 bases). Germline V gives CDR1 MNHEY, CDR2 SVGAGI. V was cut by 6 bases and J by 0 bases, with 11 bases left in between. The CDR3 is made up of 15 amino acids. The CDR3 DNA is TGTGCCAGCAGGCGGACAGTCACAACTAATGAAAAACTGTTTTTT. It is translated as CASRRTVTTNEKLFF.

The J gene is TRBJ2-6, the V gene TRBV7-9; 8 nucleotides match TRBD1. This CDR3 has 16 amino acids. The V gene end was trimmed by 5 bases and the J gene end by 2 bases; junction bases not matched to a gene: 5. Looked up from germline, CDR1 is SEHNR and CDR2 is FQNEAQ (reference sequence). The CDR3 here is CASSKAGGAGANVLTF. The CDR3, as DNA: TGTGCCAGCAGCAAAGCAGGGGGCGCTGGGGCCAACGTCCTGACTTTC.